The rows below give T cell receptor beta chains drawn from one sample of a study of blood T cells in healthy people across ages. TCRdb used MiXCR to reprocess the 5' RACE reads, holding one entry per CDR3 protein. The top ten hold about 21% of the sample, which has about 770,000 distinct CDR3 sequences, around 45% seen once. The material sequenced was blood. The receptor set was obtained from a man aged 55 to 69 in good health. CDR3s include the opening cysteine and the closing phenylalanine or tryptophan. The D gene is left open where the match is weak. A row's size may be missing; if present it is once, few, many or a size class.

J	V	size	D	DNA	CDR3
TRBJ2-1	TRBV12-3/TRBV12-4	many	TRBD1	TGCGCCAGCAGCCCCACAGGGGGCTCCTACAATGAGCAGTTCTTC	CASSPTGGSYNEQFF
TRBJ2-5	TRBV5-1	once	TRBD2	TGCGCCAGCAGCTTGAGCCCGATCGGACTAGCGGAGACCCAGTACTTC	CASSLSPIGLAETQYF
TRBJ2-4	TRBV7-9	.	.	TGTGCCAGCAGCTCCAGGGGAGGGCCCCATGAGCAGTACTTC	CASSSRGGPHEQYF
TRBJ2-3	TRBV29-1	.	TRBD2	TGCAGCGGCCTCGGGACTAGCGGGGCTAGCACAGAGACGCAGTATTTT	CSGLGTSGASTETQYF
TRBJ2-1	TRBV20-1	few	.	TGCAGTGCTAGAGTGCTAGCGATGAATGAGCAGTTCTTC	CSARVLAMNEQFF
TRBJ2-1	TRBV5-1	.	.	TGCGCCAGCAGCTTGGCCACAGGAGCTTCCTACAATGAGCAGTTCTTC	CASSLATGASYNEQFF
TRBJ2-5	TRBV3-1	.	TRBD1	TGTGCCAGCAGCCAAGCGGGACAGGGTCGGGAGACCCAGTACTTC	CASSQAGQGRETQYF
TRBJ2-3	TRBV3-1	.	.	TGTGCCAGCAGCCAAGTCGCGGGGGCCCCCACAGATACGCAGTATTTT	CASSQVAGAPTDTQYF
TRBJ1-1	TRBV11-3	once	.	TGTGCCAGCAGCTTTACCCCCGGAGGCGCTGAAGCTTTCTTT	CASSFTPGGAEAFF
TRBJ2-5	TRBV9	many	TRBD1	TGTGCCAGCAGCGCCGGGACAGTCATTCAAGAGACCCAGTACTTC	CASSAGTVIQETQYF
TRBJ2-5	TRBV30	.	.	TGTGCCTGGAGTACGCAGGGTCAAGAGACCCAGTACTTC	CAWSTQGQETQYF
TRBJ2-7	TRBV20-1	.	.	TGCAGTGCTAGTCCTAGACTCTCCTACGAGCAGTACTTC	CSASPRLSYEQYF
TRBJ2-1	TRBV7-9	few	TRBD1	TGTGCCAGCAGTCAAGGACAGGAAACCAATGAGCAGTTCTTC	CASSQGQETNEQFF
TRBJ1-2	TRBV7-2	few	.	TGTGCCAGCAGCCTAAATGGGGACTATGGCTACACCTTC	CASSLNGDYGYTF
TRBJ1-5	TRBV12-3/TRBV12-4	once	.	TGTGCCAGCACAGGTGCTCGACAGCCCCAGCATTTT	CASTGARQPQHF
TRBJ1-2	TRBV18	.	TRBD1	TGTGCCAGCTCACGAAGCGGGACAGGGGAAGATGGCTACACCTTC	CASSRSGTGEDGYTF
TRBJ2-7	TRBV6-6	few	TRBD2	TGTGCCAGCAGTTACCCGAGCGGGGGGGGCTCCTACGAGCAGTACTTC	CASSYPSGGGSYEQYF
TRBJ1-2	TRBV30	few	.	TGTGCCTGGAGTATCACACCTAACTATGGCTACACCTTC	CAWSITPNYGYTF
TRBJ2-1	TRBV6-2/TRBV6-3	.	TRBD2	TGTGCCAGCAGGACGAGCGGGGGGGGATCTTACAATGAGCAGTTCTTC	CASRTSGGGSYNEQFF
TRBJ1-1	TRBV6-5	.	TRBD1	TGTGCCAGCACCAGGGACAGCCTCATGAACACTGAAGCTTTCTTT	CASTRDSLMNTEAFF
TRBJ1-1	TRBV12-3/TRBV12-4	few	.	TGTGCCAGCAGTTTCAGGCAGCCTGAAGCTTTCTTT	CASSFRQPEAFF
TRBJ2-3	TRBV20-1	.	TRBD1	TGCAGTGCTAGGACAGGGGACATGACGCAGTATTTT	CSARTGDMTQYF
TRBJ1-1	TRBV4-3	.	.	TGCGCCAGCAGCCACGATCGGTCAGGGTACACTGAAGCTTTCTTT	CASSHDRSGYTEAFF
TRBJ2-7	TRBV25-1	.	TRBD1	TGTGCCAGTGCAACAGGGGGACACGAGCAGTACTTC	CASATGGHEQYF
TRBJ2-3	TRBV12-3/TRBV12-4	.	TRBD2	TGTGCCAGCAGTTGGGGGACTAGTTTTGCGGATACGCAGTATTTT	CASSWGTSFADTQYF
TRBJ2-7	TRBV18	.	TRBD1	TGTGCCAGCTCACCTCCTAGCTCCGGGACAGGGGTCCACGAGCAGTACTTC	CASSPPSSGTGVHEQYF
TRBJ1-2	TRBV4-3	few	.	TGCGCCAGCAGCCAAGGTCTGACAGGATTTGGCCCTAGGGGCTACACCTTC	CASSQGLTGFGPRGYTF
TRBJ1-2	TRBV20-1	few	.	TGCAGTGCTAGAGTACCAGGGGAGGGAAACTATGGCTACACCTTC	CSARVPGEGNYGYTF
TRBJ2-5	TRBV7-8	.	TRBD1	TGTGCCAGCAGCTTAGTAACAGGGGGCCTCGAGACCCAGTACTTC	CASSLVTGGLETQYF
TRBJ2-2	TRBV20-1	.	.	TGCAGTGCTCCCCGGACGGTCACCGGGGAGCTGTTTTTT	CSAPRTVTGELFF
TRBJ2-7	TRBV5-1	.	.	TGCGCCAGCAGCTTGGTGGGGGAAGACTACGAGCAGTACTTC	CASSLVGEDYEQYF
TRBJ2-7	TRBV28	.	.	TGTGCCAGCGGAACAGGGAATCAGGTCTTCGCCGAGCAGTACTTC	CASGTGNQVFAEQYF
TRBJ1-1	TRBV20-1	.	.	TGCAGTGCTGAGACAGGTTGGAACACTGAAGCTTTCTTT	CSAETGWNTEAFF
TRBJ2-7	TRBV7-8	.	TRBD1	TGTGCCAGCAGTCGAGCCACAGGGGGCTCCTACGAGCAGTACTTC	CASSRATGGSYEQYF
TRBJ2-4	TRBV7-2	.	.	TGTGCCAGCAGCTTGCCCGGAAAAAACATTCAGTACTTC	CASSLPGKNIQYF
TRBJ1-1	TRBV3-1	.	.	TGTGCCAGCAGCCAAGTCCGGGGGTCCACTGAAGCTTTCTTT	CASSQVRGSTEAFF
TRBJ2-5	TRBV13	.	TRBD1	TGTGCCAGCAGCTTCGGGACAGGGCAAAATCAAGAGACCCAGTACTTC	CASSFGTGQNQETQYF
TRBJ1-2	TRBV15	.	.	TGTGCCACCAGCACCCAACTTGAGGGGAGCTACACCTTC	CATSTQLEGSYTF
TRBJ2-5	TRBV6-1	.	TRBD1	TGTGCCAGCAGCAGACCGGGACAGGGGGTCTACGGGCAGTACTTC	CASSRPGQGVYGQYF